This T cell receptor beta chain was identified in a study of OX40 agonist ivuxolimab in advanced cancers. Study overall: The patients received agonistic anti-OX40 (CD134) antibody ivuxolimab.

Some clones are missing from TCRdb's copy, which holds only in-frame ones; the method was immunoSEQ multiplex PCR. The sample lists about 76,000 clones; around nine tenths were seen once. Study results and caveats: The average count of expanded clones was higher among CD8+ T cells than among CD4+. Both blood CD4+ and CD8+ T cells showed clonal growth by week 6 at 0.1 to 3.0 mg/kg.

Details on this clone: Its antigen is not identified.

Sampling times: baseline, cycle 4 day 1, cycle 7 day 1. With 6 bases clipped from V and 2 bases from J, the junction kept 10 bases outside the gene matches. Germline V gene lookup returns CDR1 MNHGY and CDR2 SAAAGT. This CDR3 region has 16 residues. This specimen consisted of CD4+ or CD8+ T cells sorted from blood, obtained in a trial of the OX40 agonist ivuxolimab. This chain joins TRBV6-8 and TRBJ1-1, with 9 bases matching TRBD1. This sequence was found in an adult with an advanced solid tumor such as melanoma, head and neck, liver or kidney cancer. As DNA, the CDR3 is TGTGCCAGCAGCCCAAGGGTGACAGGGGGTAACACTGAAGCTTTCTTT. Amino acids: CASSPRVTGGNTEAFF.